Here is one T cell receptor beta chain with its context. This entry is derived from a study of blood T cell repertoires in COVID-19. The length of the CDR3 is 14 residues. Germline-derived CDR1 and CDR2 are MNHNY and SVGAGI (reference sequence). V was shortened by 2 bases and J by 7 bases, with 15 bases between the two germline ends. Using immunoSEQ multiplex PCR, the repertoire was profiled, and TCRdb retains in-frame clones only, with some absent. The sample contains around 400,000 clones, more than 70% of which appear only once. The sequence was obtained from a woman aged 55-70 years with COVID-19, enrolled during active disease. This rearrangement joins TRBV6-6 to TRBJ2-7; D may be TRBD2 (6 bases). Sequenced material: peripheral blood. CDR3 DNA: TGTGCCAGCAGTTACCTCCCGAATGGGGGGGAGCAGTACTTC. It is translated as CASSYLPNGGEQYF.